This entry describes one TCR beta chain. The antigen remains undetermined. Amplification of TCR beta CDR3 regions used RNA transcripts. Investigators did first-round RT-PCR with HTBI primers, then second-round multiplex PCR. From the multiplex PCR reads, TCRdb called clonotypes with MiXCR, one entry per CDR3 protein. The table has hundreds of thousands of distinct CDR3 sequences, 22% seen once. This specimen comes from a study of Graves' ophthalmopathy and Graves' hyperthyroidism. Overall study context: Prior to any treatment, peripheral blood was collected at the time of initial diagnosis.

Study-level findings and limits: Blood also carried most expanded thyroid clonotypes exceeding 0.001 frequency. Discriminating ophthalmopathy from stable hyperthyroidism, a 13-signature model attained a sensitivity of about 88% and a specificity of about 81%.

This CDR3 contains 14 residues. V gave up 3 bases and J gave up 0 bases, with 8 bases separating them. Germline CDR1 reads SNHLY; CDR2 reads FYNNEI. Excluded: other autoimmune disease, uncontrolled infection, pregnancy or lactation. The sequence was obtained from a young woman with stable Graves' hyperthyroidism. Some clones in this sample may be carry-over from other donors' samples. What was sequenced was peripheral blood. V gene TRBV2 combines with J gene TRBJ1-1; D not resolved. The CDR3: CASSEIDLNTEAFF. In nucleotides, the CDR3 is TGTGCCAGCAGTGAGATAGACCTGAACACTGAAGCTTTCTTT.